Presented here are 18 T cell receptor beta chains from one specimen sequenced in a study of T cells in Graves' hyperthyroidism and ophthalmopathy. The CDR3 regions of TCR beta were amplified from RNA transcripts. A first-round RT-PCR of the TCR CDR3 used the HTBI primer set. MiXCR, run by TCRdb on the multiplex PCR reads, gives a single entry per CDR3 protein. The repertoire holds 700,000 or so distinct CDR3 sequences, with roughly 15% as singletons. The sequenced sample was blood. These receptors were collected from a man between 18 and 35 years old with Graves' hyperthyroidism.

The chain joins TRBV28 to TRBJ2-7; 7 bases match TRBD2. The V segment lost 3 bases and the J segment 7 bases; nucleotides outside the gene matches: 9. The CDR3 spans 14 residues. Per the germline V gene, CDR1 is MDHEN and CDR2 is SYDVKM. CDR3 coding DNA: TGTGCCAGCAGTTTCGCGGGAGAGAGTGATGAGCAGTACTTC. This translates into CASSFAGESDEQYF.

Many counts were recorded for this clonotype. The chain recombines TRBV20-1 with TRBJ2-5; TRBD2 aligns across 9 bases. The V gene end was trimmed by 0 bases and the J gene end by 2 bases; junction bases not matched to a gene: 4. CDR3 length: 15 residues. Germline CDR1 and CDR2: DFQATT and SNEGSKA (reference sequence). The CDR3 region is CSARDLTSGQETQYF. The CDR3 DNA is TGCAGTGCTAGAGATTTAACTAGCGGGCAAGAGACCCAGTACTTC.

The V gene is TRBV7-9, the J gene TRBJ1-2, with a weak D call TRBD1 (5 bases). This CDR3 contains 13 residues. The germline V gene has CDR1 SEHNR and CDR2 FQNEAQ (reference sequence). V was pared by 2 bases and J by 8 bases, with 12 bases between. Here the CDR3 reads CASSLPGLGGYTF. Here the CDR3 DNA reads TGTGCCAGCAGCTTACCGGGACTAGGAGGCTACACCTTC.

This clonotype was recorded many times. V is TRBV12-3 or TRBV12-4 and J is TRBJ2-5; D is perhaps TRBD2 (6 bases). Trimming cost V 1 base and J 5 bases, with 11 bases left between them. This CDR3 has 14 residues. CDR3 in amino acids: CASSLVGSRETQYF. The CDR3 DNA follows: TGTGCCAGCAGTTTAGTCGGGAGCCGGGAGACCCAGTACTTC.

At least ten counts were recorded for this clonotype. The chain recombines TRBV11-3 with TRBJ2-7; tentatively, D is TRBD1 (6 bases). V lost 4 bases to trimming and J lost 7 bases, with 17 bases between them. The germline CDR1 and CDR2 sequences are SGHNT and YENEEA. The CDR3 sequence is 14 residues long. CDR3 residues: CASSSVDSSGEQYF. The CDR3 DNA reads TGTGCCAGCAGCTCCGTGGACAGCTCGGGAGAGCAGTACTTC.

The chain is built from TRBV19 and TRBJ2-3, with TRBD2 identical over 8 bases. Germline CDR1 is LNHDA and CDR2 is SQIVND (reference sequence). This CDR3 contains 15 residues. V shed 3 bases and J 3 bases; nucleotides not matched to a gene: 5. The CDR3: CASSIGTSLTDTQYF. The CDR3 coding sequence is TGTGCCAGTAGTATTGGGACTAGTTTGACAGATACGCAGTATTTT. Full variable domain (missing parts from reference TRBV19 and TRBJ2-3): DGGITQSPKYLFRKEGQNVTLSCEQNLNHDAMYWYRQDPGQGLRLIYYSQIVNDFQKGDIAEGYSVSREKKESFPLTVTSAQKNPTAFYLCASSIGTSLTDTQYFGPGTRLTVL.

This clonotype has a handful of counts. The V gene is TRBV6-2 or TRBV6-3, the J gene TRBJ1-2; no clear D. The CDR3 loop spans 13 amino acids. Germline V lookup: CDR1 MNHEY, CDR2 SVGEGT. Between the trimmed V and J ends, which lost 2 bases and 8 bases, there was a span of 12 bases. The CDR3 bases are TGTGCCAGCAGTTACCGTCTTTTCGAGGGCTACACCTTC. Amino acid sequence: CASSYRLFEGYTF.

In this sample, this clonotype turned up many times. This chain connects TRBV30 to TRBJ1-4, with no clear D. Deletions cut 4 bases from V and 4 bases from J, with 4 bases between. The CDR3 totals 11 residues. Per germline, CDR1 GTSNPN and CDR2 SVGIG (reference sequence). The CDR3 nucleotides read TGTGCCTGGAATATTAATGAAAAACTGTTTTTT. Protein: CAWNINEKLFF.

The CDR3 spells CAWSDAGRGLTDTQYF. The CDR3 region has the DNA TGTGCCTGGAGTGATGCGGGCAGGGGGCTCACAGATACGCAGTATTTT. The chain uses TRBV30 and TRBJ2-3, with 8 positions matching TRBD1. The CDR3 runs to 16 residues. V dropped 1 base and J dropped 2; count of bases not matched to a gene: 8. The germline CDR1 and CDR2 sequences are GTSNPN and SVGIG (reference sequence). Variable domain in full (rest from reference TRBV30 and TRBJ2-3): SQTIHQWPATLVQPVGSPLSLECTVEGTSNPNLYWYRQAAGRGLQLLFYSVGIGQISSEVPQNLSASRPQDRQFILSSKKLLLSDSGFYLCAWSDAGRGLTDTQYFGPGTRLTVL.

This clonotype was seen at least ten times. This chain uses TRBV12-3 or TRBV12-4 with TRBJ2-1; 7 positions match TRBD2. The trim removed 2 bases at V and 8 bases at J, leaving 6 bases unmatched. The length of the CDR3 is 14 residues. The CDR3 DNA reads TGTGCCAGCAGTTTATTACTAGCGTACGATGAGCAGTTCTTC. Translation: CASSLLLAYDEQFF.

This clonotype was detected ten times or more. V gene TRBV2 combines with J gene TRBJ2-7; 12 bases align to TRBD2. Per germline, CDR1 SNHLY and CDR2 FYNNEI. The J segment lost 7 bases and the V segment lost 4 bases, leaving 8 bases of the junction unmatched. CDR3 length equals 15 residues. As DNA, the CDR3 is TGTGCCAGCAGTGTCAGACTAGCGGGGGAACGAGAGCAGTACTTC. It is translated as CASSVRLAGEREQYF.

Comments on this clonotype: At one end, the junction sequence differs from germline, possibly due to a read error. The V and J genes are TRBV11-3 and TRBJ2-3; the D is unclear. The CDR3 covers 12 residues. Looked up from germline, CDR1 is SGHNT and CDR2 is YENEEA. In DNA form, the CDR3 reads TGTGCCAGCAACTTAGATCCCATTACGCAGTATTTT. Amino acids: CASNLDPITQYF.

This clonotype was detected a few times. The chain has TRBV19 and TRBJ2-1, with D possibly being TRBD2 (5 bases). Between the trimmed V and J ends, which lost 6 bases and 0 bases, there was a span of 15 bases. This CDR3 comprises 16 residues. Germline V gene lookup returns CDR1 LNHDA and CDR2 SQIVND (reference sequence). CDR3 in DNA: TGTGCCAGTAGGGCCCGGAGGTTGAGCTCCTACAATGAGCAGTTCTTC. Protein: CASRARRLSSYNEQFF.

This clonotype was seen many times. The rearrangement links TRBV3-1 to TRBJ1-2, with 8 bases matching TRBD1. Unmatched junction bases numbered 6, after V lost 3 bases and J lost 0 bases. This CDR3 spans 16 amino acids. Germline V gene sequence: CDR1 LGHDT, CDR2 YNNKEL (reference sequence). The CDR3 region is CASSHVRTGPNYGYTF. The CDR3 DNA reads TGTGCCAGCAGCCATGTCCGGACAGGGCCTAACTATGGCTACACCTTC.

The chain links TRBV7-6 to TRBJ2-1, with a weak D call TRBD2 (6 bases). The V end lost 3 bases, the J end lost 1 base, and 10 bases lay between the germline ends. The CDR3 sequence is 15 residues long. Germline lookup yields CDR1 SGHVS and CDR2 FNYEAQ. CDR3 DNA sequence: TGTGCCAGCAGCTTGGAGCGGGTGTCCTACAATGAGCAGTTCTTC. This sequence encodes CASSLERVSYNEQFF.

This clonotype was seen at least ten times. The gene calls are TRBV27 and TRBJ2-1; D is undetermined. The V and J ends lost 1 base and 1 base respectively, with 8 bases between them. Per germline, CDR1 MNHEY and CDR2 SMNVEV (reference sequence). The CDR3 is 15 amino acids. The CDR3 spells CASSLWGQSYNEQFF. In DNA form, the CDR3 reads TGTGCCAGCAGTTTATGGGGTCAATCCTACAATGAGCAGTTCTTC.

V gene TRBV15 combines with J gene TRBJ1-4, with D maybe TRBD1 (6 bases). The germline V gene has CDR1 LNHNV and CDR2 YYDKDF (reference sequence). With 0 bases removed from V and 2 bases from J, the gap between germline ends came to 10 bases. The CDR3 contains 16 residues. The CDR3 region is CATSRDVGGTNEKLFF. The CDR3 coding sequence is TGTGCCACCAGCAGAGATGTAGGGGGGACTAATGAAAAACTGTTTTTT.

The V call is TRBV20-1, the J call TRBJ2-5; D perhaps matches TRBD1 (6 bases). This CDR3 is 13 amino acids long. V was cut by 1 base and J by 5 bases, with 11 bases left in between. Germline CDR1 DFQATT, CDR2 SNEGSKA (reference sequence). CDR3 sequence reads: CSARAGDTETQYF. The CDR3 coding sequence is TGCAGTGCTAGAGCAGGGGACACGGAGACCCAGTACTTC.